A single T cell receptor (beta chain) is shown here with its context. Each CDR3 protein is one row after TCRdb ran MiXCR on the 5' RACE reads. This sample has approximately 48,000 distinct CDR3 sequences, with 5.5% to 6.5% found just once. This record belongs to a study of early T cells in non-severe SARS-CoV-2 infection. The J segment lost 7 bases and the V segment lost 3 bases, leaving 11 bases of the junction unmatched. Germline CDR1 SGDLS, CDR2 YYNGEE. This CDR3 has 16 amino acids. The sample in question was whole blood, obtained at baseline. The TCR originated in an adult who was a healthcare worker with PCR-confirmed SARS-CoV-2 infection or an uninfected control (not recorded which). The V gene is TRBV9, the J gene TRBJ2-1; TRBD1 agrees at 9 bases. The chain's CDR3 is CASSATPGTGRNEQFF. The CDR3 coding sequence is TGTGCCAGCAGCGCTACCCCCGGGACAGGGAGGAATGAGCAGTTCTTC.